Following are 18 T cell receptor beta chains from one sample sequenced in a study of blood T cell repertoires in COVID-19. This table comes from immunoSEQ multiplex PCR, and its TCRdb copy is limited to in-frame clones, with some not included. The sample records over 55,000 clones, around 85% being singletons. The sequenced sample consisted of peripheral blood. Receptors originate from a man aged 45-60 years with acute or convalescent COVID-19.

Ten or more counts support this clone. This chain uses TRBV5-5 with TRBJ2-7; D gene uncertain. The V gene's germline CDR1 is SGHKS and CDR2 YYEKEE (reference sequence). Trimming shortened V by 0 bases and J by 4 bases, and 11 bases separated the two germline ends. This CDR3 contains 14 residues. Written as DNA, the CDR3 is TGTGCCAGCAGCTTGGATGCTATAACTTACGAGCAGTACGTC. It translates to CASSLDAITYEQYV.

This clone has just one count. The V call is TRBV7-3, the J call TRBJ2-3; a possible D gene is TRBD2 (5 bases). The V end was cut by 5 bases, the J end by 10 bases, with 16 bases between. The germline V gene has CDR1 SGHTA and CDR2 FQGTGA. The CDR3 length is 13 residues. This CDR3 is CASSVGEIAPQYF. The CDR3, as DNA: TGTGCCAGCAGCGTCGGGGAGATCGCTCCGCAGTATTTT.

This clone has a handful of counts. The chain has TRBV27 and TRBJ1-4; 7 bases are shared with TRBD1. Germline lookup yields CDR1 MNHEY and CDR2 SMNVEV (reference sequence). CDR3 size: 14 residues. Losses at the gene ends were 6 bases for V and 3 bases for J; bases not matched to a gene: 4. This chain's CDR3 is CASRRGLANEKLFF. The DNA for the CDR3 is TGTGCCAGCAGGAGGGGGCTTGCTAATGAAAAACTGTTTTTT.

The chain carries TRBV29-1 and TRBJ2-1; D is perhaps TRBD2 (7 bases). CDR1 is SQVTM and CDR2 is ANQGSEA in the germline V gene. The CDR3 consists of 14 residues. Trimming removed 3 bases from V and 7 bases from J, with 16 bases in between. The CDR3 here is CSVDARGAGNEQFF. Written as DNA, the CDR3 is TGCAGCGTTGATGCCCGGGGGGCCGGAAATGAGCAGTTCTTC.

The chain joins TRBV28 to TRBJ1-6; the match to TRBD1 covers 7 bases. Per the germline V gene, CDR1 is MDHEN and CDR2 is SYDVKM. The V and J ends lost 3 bases and 7 bases, in that order; junction bases with no gene match: 9. The CDR3 totals 16 residues. CDR3 DNA sequence: TGTGCCAGCAGTTTTCAGACAGGGTCGAAAAATTCACCCCTCCACTTT. Amino acid sequence: CASSFQTGSKNSPLHF.

The chain uses TRBV6-1 and TRBJ1-1, with TRBD1 as a possible D gene (6 bases). The germline V gene has CDR1 MNHNS and CDR2 SASEGT. The CDR3 extends over 13 amino acids. Trimming took 7 bases from V and 6 from J, leaving 15 bases between them. CDR3 sequence (DNA): TGTGCCAGCATCCGGGGAGGGGGGCCTGAAGCTTTCTTT. Translated: CASIRGGGPEAFF.

The J gene is TRBJ1-3, the V gene TRBV3-1 (or the pseudogene TRBV3-2), with 8 bases matching TRBD1. The germline CDR1 and CDR2 sequences are LGHDT and YNNKEL (reference sequence). With 2 bases clipped from V and 0 bases from J, the junction kept 15 bases outside the gene matches. This CDR3 region has 20 residues. CDR3 protein: CASSQRRLGTGTHSGNTIYF. CDR3 bases: TGTGCCAGCAGCCAAAGAAGGCTCGGGACAGGTACACACTCTGGAAACACCATATATTTT.

The V call is TRBV2, the J call TRBJ2-7; TRBD2 might be the D (6 bases). There are 12 residues in the CDR3. Germline CDR1 and CDR2: SNHLY and FYNNEI. Trimming cost V 4 bases and J 2 bases, with 6 bases left between them. The CDR3 sequence is CASSGLAYEQYV. The CDR3, as DNA: TGTGCCAGCAGTGGACTAGCCTACGAGCAGTACGTC.

V and J are TRBV6-1 and TRBJ1-5; D not certain. The V end lost 0 bases, the J end lost 1 base, and 10 bases lay between the germline ends. This CDR3 is built from 16 residues. From germline, CDR1 is MNHNS and CDR2 SASEGT. CDR3 sequence: CASSEAISGSNQPQHF. The DNA of the CDR3 is TGTGCCAGCAGTGAAGCGATCTCCGGGAGCAATCAGCCCCAGCATTTT.

The chain is built from TRBV24-1 and TRBJ2-5; the D is unclear. The V end lost 3 bases, the J end lost 3 bases, and 7 bases lay between the germline ends. CDR3 length: 13 residues. Germline CDR1 is KGHDR and CDR2 is SFDVKD. The CDR3 loop reads CATSDARKETQYF. The CDR3 bases are TGTGCCACCAGTGATGCCAGGAAAGAGACCCAGTACTTC.

This clone has just one count. The V gene is TRBV7-2, the J gene TRBJ1-3; maybe TRBD1 (5 bases). Trimming took 6 bases from V and 2 from J, leaving 14 bases between them. Germline V gene data show CDR1 as SGHTA and CDR2 as FQGNSA. This CDR3 is built from 15 residues. CDR3 nucleotides: TGTGCCAGCAGTTGGGGGGGTGATGCTGGAAACACCATATATTTT. Residues: CASSWGGDAGNTIYF.

The genes are TRBV19 and TRBJ2-5, with TRBD2 matching 10 bases. Losses at the gene ends were 5 bases for V and 4 bases for J; bases not matched to a gene: 13. Germline V gene lookup returns CDR1 LNHDA and CDR2 SQIVND (reference sequence). The CDR3 contains 17 residues. The DNA of the CDR3 is TGTGCCAGTAGTGAGCGACTAGCGGGTCCGGCACTAGAGACCCAGTACTTC. Amino acids: CASSERLAGPALETQYF.

The chain employs TRBV30 and TRBJ2-7, with D maybe TRBD2 (5 bases). V dropped 2 bases and J dropped 1 base, with 6 bases sitting between them. From germline, CDR1 is GTSNPN and CDR2 SVGIG (reference sequence). CDR3 length equals 12 residues. CDR3 bases: TGTGCCTGGAGTCCGGGGTCCTACGAGCAGTACTTC. Residues: CAWSPGSYEQYF.

V is TRBV20-1 and J is TRBJ2-5; D unclear. Trimming cost V 4 bases and J 5 bases, with 8 bases left between them. Germline loops: CDR1 DFQATT, CDR2 SNEGSKA (reference sequence). The CDR3 loop spans 11 amino acids. CDR3 nucleotides: TGCAGTGCTACCCTCGGGGAGACCCAGTACTTC. Its protein product is CSATLGETQYF.

The chain combines TRBV7-9 with TRBJ2-1; TRBD2 matches 7 bases. Germline V gives CDR1 SEHNR, CDR2 FQNEAQ (reference sequence). Trimming at V came to 2 bases and at J to 4 bases, leaving 5 bases not matched to a gene. The CDR3 has 15 amino acids. In DNA, the CDR3 is TGTGCCAGCAGCTTAAACAGCGGGGATTACAATGAGCAGTTCTTC. Residues: CASSLNSGDYNEQFF.

J is TRBJ2-2 and V is TRBV3-1 (or the pseudogene TRBV3-2), with 8 bases that match TRBD1. V shed 4 bases, J shed 4 bases, and the junction held 5 bases outside the gene matches. This CDR3 spans 15 amino acids. Germline values: CDR1 LGHDT, CDR2 YNNKEL (reference sequence). In nucleotides, the CDR3 is TGTGCCAGCAGCCTACCCGGGACAGGCACCGGGGAGCTGTTTTTT. Its protein is CASSLPGTGTGELFF.

J is TRBJ2-1 and V is TRBV7-6; 9 bases map to TRBD2. Germline-derived CDR1 and CDR2 are SGHVS and FNYEAQ. V dropped 0 bases and J dropped 6; count of bases not matched to a gene: 3. The CDR3 is made up of 15 amino acids. The CDR3 here is CASSLASGGSNEQFF. The CDR3 DNA is TGTGCCAGCAGCTTAGCTAGCGGGGGTAGCAATGAGCAGTTCTTC.

The rearrangement joins TRBV6-1 to TRBJ2-7, with 7 bases fitting TRBD2. The CDR3 spans 16 residues. With V trimmed by 3 bases and J by 1 base, 9 bases remained unmatched. The germline CDR1 and CDR2 sequences are MNHNS and SASEGT. The CDR3 DNA reads as TGTGCCAGCAGTGACCCGGCGGGGGTCGTTTCCTACGAGCAGTACTTC. This encodes CASSDPAGVVSYEQYF.